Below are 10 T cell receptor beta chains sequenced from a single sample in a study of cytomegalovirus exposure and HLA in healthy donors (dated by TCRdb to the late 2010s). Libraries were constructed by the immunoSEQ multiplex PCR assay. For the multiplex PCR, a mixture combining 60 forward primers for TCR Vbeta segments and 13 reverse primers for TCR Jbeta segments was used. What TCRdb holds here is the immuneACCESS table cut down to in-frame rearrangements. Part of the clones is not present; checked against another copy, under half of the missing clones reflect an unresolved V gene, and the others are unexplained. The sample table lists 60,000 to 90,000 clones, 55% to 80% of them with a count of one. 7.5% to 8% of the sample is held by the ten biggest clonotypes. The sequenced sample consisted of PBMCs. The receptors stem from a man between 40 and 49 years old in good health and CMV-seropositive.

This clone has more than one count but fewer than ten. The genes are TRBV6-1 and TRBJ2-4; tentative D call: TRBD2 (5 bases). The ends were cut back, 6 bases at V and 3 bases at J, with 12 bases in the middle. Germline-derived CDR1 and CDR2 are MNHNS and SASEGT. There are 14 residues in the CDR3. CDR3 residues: CASREAANKNIQYF. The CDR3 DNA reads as TGTGCCAGCAGGGAGGCGGCGAACAAAAACATTCAGTACTTC.

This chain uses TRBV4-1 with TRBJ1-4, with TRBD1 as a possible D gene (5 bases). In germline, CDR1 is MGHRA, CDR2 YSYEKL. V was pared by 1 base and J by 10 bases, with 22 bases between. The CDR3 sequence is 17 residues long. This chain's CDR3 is CASSQVVAEGELGKLFF. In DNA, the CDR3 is TGCGCCAGCAGCCAAGTGGTAGCGGAAGGGGAGTTGGGAAAACTGTTTTTT.

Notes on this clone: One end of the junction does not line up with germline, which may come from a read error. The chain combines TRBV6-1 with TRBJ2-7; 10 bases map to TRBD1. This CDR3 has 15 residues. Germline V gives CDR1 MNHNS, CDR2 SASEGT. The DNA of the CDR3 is TGTGCCAGCAGGGAAGACAGGGGGCCCGAGAGGGAGCAGTACTTC. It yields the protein CASREDRGPEREQYF.

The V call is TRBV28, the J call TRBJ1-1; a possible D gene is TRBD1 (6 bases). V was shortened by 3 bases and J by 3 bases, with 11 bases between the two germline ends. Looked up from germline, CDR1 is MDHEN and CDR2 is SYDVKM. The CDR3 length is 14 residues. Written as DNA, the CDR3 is TGTGCCAGCAGTTTGAGGGGGAGTCACACTGAAGCTTTCTTT. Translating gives CASSLRGSHTEAFF.

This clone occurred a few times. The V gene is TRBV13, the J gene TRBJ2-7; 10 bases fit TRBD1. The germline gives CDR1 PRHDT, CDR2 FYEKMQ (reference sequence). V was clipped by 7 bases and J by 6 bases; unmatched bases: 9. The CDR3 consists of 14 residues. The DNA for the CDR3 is TGTGCCAGCAACCTCGGGACAGGGGTAGGCGAGCAGTACTTC. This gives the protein CASNLGTGVGEQYF.

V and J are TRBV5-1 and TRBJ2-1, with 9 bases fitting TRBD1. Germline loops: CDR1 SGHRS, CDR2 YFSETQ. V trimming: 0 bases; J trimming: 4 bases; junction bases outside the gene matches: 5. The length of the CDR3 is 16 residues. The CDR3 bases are TGCGCCAGCAGCTTGGAGGGACAGGGAATGTACAATGAGCAGTTCTTC. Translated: CASSLEGQGMYNEQFF. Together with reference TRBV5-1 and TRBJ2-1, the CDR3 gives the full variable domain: KAGVTQTPRYLIKTRGQQVTLSCSPISGHRSVSWYQQTPGQGLQFLFEYFSETQRNKGNFPGRFSGRQFSNSRSEMNVSTLELGDSALYLCASSLEGQGMYNEQFFGPGTRLTVL.

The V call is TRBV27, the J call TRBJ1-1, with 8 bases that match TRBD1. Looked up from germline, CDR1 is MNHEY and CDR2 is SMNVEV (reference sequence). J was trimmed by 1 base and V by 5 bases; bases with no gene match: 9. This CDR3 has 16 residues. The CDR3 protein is CASSAQGAKTNTEAFF. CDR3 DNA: TGTGCCAGCAGTGCCCAGGGGGCGAAGACGAACACTGAAGCTTTCTTT.

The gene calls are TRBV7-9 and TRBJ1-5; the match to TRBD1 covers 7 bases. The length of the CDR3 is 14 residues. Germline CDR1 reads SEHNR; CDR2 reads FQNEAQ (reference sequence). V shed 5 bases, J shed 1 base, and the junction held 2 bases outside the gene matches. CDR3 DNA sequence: TGTGCCAGCAGCCCGACAGGGAGCAATCAGCCCCAGCATTTT. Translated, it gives CASSPTGSNQPQHF.

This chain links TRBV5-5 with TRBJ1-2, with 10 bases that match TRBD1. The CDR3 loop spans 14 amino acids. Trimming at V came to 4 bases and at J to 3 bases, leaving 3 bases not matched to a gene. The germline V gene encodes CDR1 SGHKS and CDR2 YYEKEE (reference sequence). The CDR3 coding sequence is TGTGCCAGCAGCCCAGGGACAGGGGACTATGGCTACACCTTC. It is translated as CASSPGTGDYGYTF.

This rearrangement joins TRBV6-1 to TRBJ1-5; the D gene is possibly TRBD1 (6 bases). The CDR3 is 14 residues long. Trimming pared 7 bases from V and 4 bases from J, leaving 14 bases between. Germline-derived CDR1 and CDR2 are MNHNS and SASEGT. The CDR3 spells CASTAQGSNQPQHF. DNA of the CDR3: TGTGCCAGCACGGCTCAGGGGTCGAATCAGCCCCAGCATTTT.